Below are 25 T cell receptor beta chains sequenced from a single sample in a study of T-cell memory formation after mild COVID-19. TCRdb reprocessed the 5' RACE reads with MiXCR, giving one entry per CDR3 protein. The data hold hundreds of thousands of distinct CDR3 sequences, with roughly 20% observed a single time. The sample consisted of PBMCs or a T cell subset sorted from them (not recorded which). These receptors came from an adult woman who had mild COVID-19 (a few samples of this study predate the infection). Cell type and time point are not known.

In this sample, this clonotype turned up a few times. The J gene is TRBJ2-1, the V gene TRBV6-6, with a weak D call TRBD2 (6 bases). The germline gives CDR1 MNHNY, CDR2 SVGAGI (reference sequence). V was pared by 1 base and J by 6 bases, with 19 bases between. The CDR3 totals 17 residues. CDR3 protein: CASSYFPPAGKTNEQFF. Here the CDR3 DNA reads TGTGCCAGCAGTTACTTCCCCCCAGCGGGCAAAACCAATGAGCAGTTCTTC.

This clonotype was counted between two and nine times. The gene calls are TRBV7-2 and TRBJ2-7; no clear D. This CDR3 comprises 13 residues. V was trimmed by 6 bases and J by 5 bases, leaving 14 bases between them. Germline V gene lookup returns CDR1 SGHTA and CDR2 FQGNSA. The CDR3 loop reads CASRLNWRHEQYF. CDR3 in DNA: TGTGCCAGCAGACTAAACTGGCGCCACGAGCAGTACTTC. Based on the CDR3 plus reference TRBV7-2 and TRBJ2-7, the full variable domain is GAGVSQSPSNKVTEKGKDVELRCDPISGHTALYWYRQSLGQGLEFLIYFQGNSAPDKSGLPSDRFSAERTGGSVSTLTIQRTQQEDSAVYLCASRLNWRHEQYFGPGTRLTVT.

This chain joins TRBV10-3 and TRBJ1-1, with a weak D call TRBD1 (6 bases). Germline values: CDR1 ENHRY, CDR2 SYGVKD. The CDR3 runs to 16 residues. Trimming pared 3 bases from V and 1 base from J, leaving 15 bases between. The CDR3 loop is CAISDPRGQPNTEAFF. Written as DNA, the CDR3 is TGTGCCATCAGTGACCCCAGGGGCCAACCGAACACTGAAGCTTTCTTT.

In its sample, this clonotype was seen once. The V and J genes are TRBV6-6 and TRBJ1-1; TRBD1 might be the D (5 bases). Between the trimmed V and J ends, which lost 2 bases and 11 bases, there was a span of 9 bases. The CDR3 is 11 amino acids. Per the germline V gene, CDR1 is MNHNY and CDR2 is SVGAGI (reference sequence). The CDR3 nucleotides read TGTGCCAGCAGTTACCGGGACTTTGCTTTCTTT. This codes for CASSYRDFAFF.

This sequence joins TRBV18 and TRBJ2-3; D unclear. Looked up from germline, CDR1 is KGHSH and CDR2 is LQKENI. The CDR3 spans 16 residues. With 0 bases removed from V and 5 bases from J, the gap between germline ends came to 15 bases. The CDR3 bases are TGTGCCAGCTCACCACCTCGGTCCATCCTTGGAGATACGCAGTATTTT. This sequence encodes CASSPPRSILGDTQYF.

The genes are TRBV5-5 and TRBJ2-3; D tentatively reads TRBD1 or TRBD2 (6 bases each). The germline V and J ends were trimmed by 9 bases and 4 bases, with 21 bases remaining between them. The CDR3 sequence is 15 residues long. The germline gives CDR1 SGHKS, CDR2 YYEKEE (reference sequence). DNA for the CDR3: TGTGCCACCAGGAGGGGGGCAGGGATCCCAGATACGCAGTATTTT. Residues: CATRRGAGIPDTQYF.

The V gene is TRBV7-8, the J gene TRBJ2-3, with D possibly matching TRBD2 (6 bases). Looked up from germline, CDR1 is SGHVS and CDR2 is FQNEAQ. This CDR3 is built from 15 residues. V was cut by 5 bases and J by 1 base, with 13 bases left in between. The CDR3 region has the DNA TGTGCCAGCAGCGTTAGCGGTGGGGGCACAGATACGCAGTATTTT. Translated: CASSVSGGGTDTQYF.

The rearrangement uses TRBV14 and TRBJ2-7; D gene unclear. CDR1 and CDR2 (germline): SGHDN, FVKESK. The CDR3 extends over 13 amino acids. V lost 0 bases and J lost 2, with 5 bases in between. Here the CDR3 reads CASSQDPPYEQYF. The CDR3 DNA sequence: TGTGCCAGCAGCCAAGACCCCCCCTACGAGCAGTACTTC.

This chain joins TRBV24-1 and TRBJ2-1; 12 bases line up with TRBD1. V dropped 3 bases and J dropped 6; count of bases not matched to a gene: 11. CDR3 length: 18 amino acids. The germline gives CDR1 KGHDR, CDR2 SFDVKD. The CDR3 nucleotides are TGTGCCACCAGTGATCCCCGGGACAGGGGGCTTAGATTCAATGAGCAGTTCTTC. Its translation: CATSDPRDRGLRFNEQFF.

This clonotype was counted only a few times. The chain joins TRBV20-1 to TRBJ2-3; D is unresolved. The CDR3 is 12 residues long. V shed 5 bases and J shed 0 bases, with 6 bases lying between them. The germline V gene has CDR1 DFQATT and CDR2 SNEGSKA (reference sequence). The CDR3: CSAAVSTDTQYF. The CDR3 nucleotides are TGCAGTGCTGCGGTGAGCACAGATACGCAGTATTTT.

CDR3 region: CASSSGQGIDTQYF. As DNA, the CDR3 is TGTGCCAGCAGCTCAGGACAGGGGATAGATACGCAGTATTTT. The chain links TRBV7-9 to TRBJ2-3; 9 bases fit TRBD1. The CDR3 contains 14 residues. The V and J ends lost 4 bases and 5 bases, in that order; junction bases with no gene match: 4. Per germline, CDR1 SEHNR and CDR2 FQNEAQ (reference sequence).

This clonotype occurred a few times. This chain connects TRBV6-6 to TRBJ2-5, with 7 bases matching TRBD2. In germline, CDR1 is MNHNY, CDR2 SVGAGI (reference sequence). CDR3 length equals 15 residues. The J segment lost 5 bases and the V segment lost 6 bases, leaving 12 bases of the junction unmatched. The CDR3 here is CASRDLPTSRETQYF. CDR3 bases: TGTGCCAGCAGGGACCTGCCGACTAGCCGGGAGACCCAGTACTTC.

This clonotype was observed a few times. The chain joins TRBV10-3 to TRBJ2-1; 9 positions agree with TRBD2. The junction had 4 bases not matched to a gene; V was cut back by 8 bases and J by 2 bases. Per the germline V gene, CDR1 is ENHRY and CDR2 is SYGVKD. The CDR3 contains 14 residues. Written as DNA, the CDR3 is TGTGCCATCTGGGCTAGCGGGGCCTACAATGAGCAGTTCTTC. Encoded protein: CAIWASGAYNEQFF.

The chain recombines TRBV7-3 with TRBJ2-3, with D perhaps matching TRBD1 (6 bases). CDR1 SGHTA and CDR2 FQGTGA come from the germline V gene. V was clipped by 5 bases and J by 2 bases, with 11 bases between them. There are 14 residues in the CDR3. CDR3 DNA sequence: TGTGCCAGCAGCCTAGACAGGTACACAGATACGCAGTATTTT. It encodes CASSLDRYTDTQYF.

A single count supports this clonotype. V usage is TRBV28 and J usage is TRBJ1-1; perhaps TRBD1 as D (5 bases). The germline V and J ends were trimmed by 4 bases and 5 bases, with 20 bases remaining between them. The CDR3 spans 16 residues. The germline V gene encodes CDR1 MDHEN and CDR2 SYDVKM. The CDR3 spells CASSSSGRRAWTEAFF. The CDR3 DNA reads TGTGCCAGCAGTTCATCGGGACGGCGCGCATGGACTGAAGCTTTCTTT.

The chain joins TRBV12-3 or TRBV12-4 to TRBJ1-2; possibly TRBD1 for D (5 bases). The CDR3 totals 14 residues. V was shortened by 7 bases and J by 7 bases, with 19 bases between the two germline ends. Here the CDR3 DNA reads TGTGCCAGCACCCAACGACCTCAGGGCGGTGGCTACACCTTC. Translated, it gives CASTQRPQGGGYTF.

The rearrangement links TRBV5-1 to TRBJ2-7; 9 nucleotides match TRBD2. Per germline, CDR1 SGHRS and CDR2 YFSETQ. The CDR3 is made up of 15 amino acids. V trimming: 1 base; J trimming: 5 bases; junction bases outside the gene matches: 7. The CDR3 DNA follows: TGCGCCAGCAGCTTGTACCTAGCGGGAAGCCACGAGCAGTACTTC. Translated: CASSLYLAGSHEQYF.

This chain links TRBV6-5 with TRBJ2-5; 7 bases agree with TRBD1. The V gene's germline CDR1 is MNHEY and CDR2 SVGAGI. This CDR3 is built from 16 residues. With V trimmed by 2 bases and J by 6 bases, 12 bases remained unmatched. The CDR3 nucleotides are TGTGCCAGCAGTTACAGGGCAGACAGGGTTGGAAAGACCCAGTACTTC. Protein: CASSYRADRVGKTQYF.

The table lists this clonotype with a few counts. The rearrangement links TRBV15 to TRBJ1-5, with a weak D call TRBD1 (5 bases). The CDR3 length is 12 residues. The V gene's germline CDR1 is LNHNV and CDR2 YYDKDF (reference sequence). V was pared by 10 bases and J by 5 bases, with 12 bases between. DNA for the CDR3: TGTGCCATCGGAGGGGACTATCAGCCCCAGCATTTT. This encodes CAIGGDYQPQHF.

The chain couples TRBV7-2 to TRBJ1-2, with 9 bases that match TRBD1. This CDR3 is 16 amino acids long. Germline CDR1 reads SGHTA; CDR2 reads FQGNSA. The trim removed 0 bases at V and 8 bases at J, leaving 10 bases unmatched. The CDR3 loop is CASSLAGTGSQRGYTF. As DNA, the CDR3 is TGTGCCAGCAGCTTAGCCGGGACAGGGTCTCAAAGGGGCTACACCTTC.

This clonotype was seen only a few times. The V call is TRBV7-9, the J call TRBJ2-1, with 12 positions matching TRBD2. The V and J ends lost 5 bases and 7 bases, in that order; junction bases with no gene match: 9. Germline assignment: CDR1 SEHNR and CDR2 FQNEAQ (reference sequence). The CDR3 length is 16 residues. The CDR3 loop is CASSHQTSGRRNEQFF. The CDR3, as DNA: TGTGCCAGCAGCCACCAGACTAGCGGGAGAAGGAATGAGCAGTTCTTC.

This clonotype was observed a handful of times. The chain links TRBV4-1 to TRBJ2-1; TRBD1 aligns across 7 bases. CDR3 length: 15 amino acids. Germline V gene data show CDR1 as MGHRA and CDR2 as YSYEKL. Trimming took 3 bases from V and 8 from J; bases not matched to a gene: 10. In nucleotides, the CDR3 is TGCGCCAGCAGCCAGCTGGACAGGCGGATAGATGAGCAGTTCTTC. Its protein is CASSQLDRRIDEQFF.

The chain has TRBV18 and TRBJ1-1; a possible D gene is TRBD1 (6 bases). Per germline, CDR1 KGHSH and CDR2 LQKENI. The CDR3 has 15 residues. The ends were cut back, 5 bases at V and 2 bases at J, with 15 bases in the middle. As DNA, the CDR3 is TGTGCCAGCTCAACCGAACAGGGAGTTAACACTGAAGCTTTCTTT. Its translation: CASSTEQGVNTEAFF. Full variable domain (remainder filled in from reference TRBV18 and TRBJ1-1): NAGVMQNPRHLVRRRGQEARLRCSPMKGHSHVYWYRQLPEEGLKFMVYLQKENIIDESGMPKERFSAEFPKEGPSILRIQQVVRGDSAAYFCASSTEQGVNTEAFFGQGTRLTVV.

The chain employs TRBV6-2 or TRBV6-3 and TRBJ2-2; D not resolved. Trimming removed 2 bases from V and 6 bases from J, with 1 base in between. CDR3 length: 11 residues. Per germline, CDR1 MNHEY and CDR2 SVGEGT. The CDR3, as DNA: TGTGCCAGCAGTTACGCCGGGGAGCTGTTTTTT. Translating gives CASSYAGELFF.

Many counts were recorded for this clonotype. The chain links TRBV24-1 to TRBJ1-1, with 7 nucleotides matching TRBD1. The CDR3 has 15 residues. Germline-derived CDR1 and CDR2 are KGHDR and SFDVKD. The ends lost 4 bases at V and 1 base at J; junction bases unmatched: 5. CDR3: CATSDSGQSNTEAFF. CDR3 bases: TGTGCCACCAGTGACTCGGGACAGTCGAACACTGAAGCTTTCTTT.